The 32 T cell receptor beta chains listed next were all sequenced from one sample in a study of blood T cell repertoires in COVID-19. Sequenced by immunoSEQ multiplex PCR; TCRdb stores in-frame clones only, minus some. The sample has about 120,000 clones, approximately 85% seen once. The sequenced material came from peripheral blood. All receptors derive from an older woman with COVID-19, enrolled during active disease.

The CDR3 is CASSVGAGLGAEAFF. The CDR3 coding sequence is TGTGCCAGCAGCGTAGGGGCAGGACTAGGTGCTGAAGCTTTCTTT. The chain employs TRBV9 and TRBJ1-1; D not certain. CDR3 length: 15 amino acids. Trimming removed 0 bases from V and 6 bases from J, with 15 bases in between. From germline, CDR1 is SGDLS and CDR2 YYNGEE. Using reference TRBV9 and TRBJ1-1 for the parts outside the CDR3, the full variable domain is DSGVTQTPKHLITATGQRVTLRCSPRSGDLSVYWYQQSLDQGLQFLIQYYNGEERAKGNILERFSAQQFPDLHSELNLSSLELGDSALYFCASSVGAGLGAEAFFGQGTRLTVV.

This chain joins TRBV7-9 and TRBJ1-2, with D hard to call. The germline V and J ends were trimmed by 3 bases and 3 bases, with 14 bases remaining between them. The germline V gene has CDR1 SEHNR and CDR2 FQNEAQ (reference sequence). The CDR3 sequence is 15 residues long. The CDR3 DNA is TGTGCCAGCAGCTTCGAGTGGGCAGAGTACTATGGCTACACCTTC. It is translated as CASSFEWAEYYGYTF.

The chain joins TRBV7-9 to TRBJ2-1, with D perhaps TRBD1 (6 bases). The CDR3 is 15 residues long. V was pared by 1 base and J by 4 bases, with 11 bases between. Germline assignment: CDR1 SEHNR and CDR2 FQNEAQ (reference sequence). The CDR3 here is CASSLGQGIYNEQFF. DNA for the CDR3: TGTGCCAGCAGCTTAGGCCAGGGGATATACAATGAGCAGTTCTTC. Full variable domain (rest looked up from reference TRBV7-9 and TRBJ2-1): DTGVSQNPRHKITKRGQNVTFRCDPISEHNRLYWYRQTLGQGPEFLTYFQNEAQLEKSRLLSDRFSAERPKGSFSTLEIQRTEQGDSAMYLCASSLGQGIYNEQFFGPGTRLTVL.

The CDR3 loop is CASSPSVRGVNQPQHF. The CDR3, as DNA: TGTGCCAGCAGCCCCTCGGTTAGGGGTGTAAATCAGCCCCAGCATTTT. This chain uses TRBV3-1 (or the pseudogene TRBV3-2) with TRBJ1-5, with a weak D call TRBD1 (5 bases). V lost 4 bases and J 4 bases, leaving 17 bases between the germline ends. Germline CDR1 reads LGHDT; CDR2 reads YNNKEL (reference sequence). The CDR3 is 16 amino acids.

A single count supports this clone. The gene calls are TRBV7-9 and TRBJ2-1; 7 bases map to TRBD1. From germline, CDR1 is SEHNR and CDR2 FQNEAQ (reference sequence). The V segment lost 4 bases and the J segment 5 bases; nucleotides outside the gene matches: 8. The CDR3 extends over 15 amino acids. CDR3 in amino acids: CASSYSRDSDNEQFF. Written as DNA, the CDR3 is TGTGCCAGCAGCTATAGTCGGGACAGCGACAATGAGCAGTTCTTC.

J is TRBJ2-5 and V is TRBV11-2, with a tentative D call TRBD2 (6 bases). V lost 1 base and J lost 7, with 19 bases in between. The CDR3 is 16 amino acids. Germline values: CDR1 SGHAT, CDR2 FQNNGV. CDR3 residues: CASSLVGMGFGGTQYF. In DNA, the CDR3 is TGTGCCAGCAGCTTAGTGGGAATGGGGTTCGGGGGGACCCAGTACTTC.

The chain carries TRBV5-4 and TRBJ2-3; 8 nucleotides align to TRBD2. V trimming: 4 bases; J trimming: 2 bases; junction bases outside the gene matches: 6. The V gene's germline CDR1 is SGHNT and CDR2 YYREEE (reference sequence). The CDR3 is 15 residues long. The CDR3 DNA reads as TGTGCCAGCAGCGGGGCGGGGGGCCTCACAGATACGCAGTATTTT. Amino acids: CASSGAGGLTDTQYF.

For the CDR3, the DNA is TGTGCCAGCAGCTTGACTAGCGGGGGTTTCGTCGAGCAGTACTTC. This translates into CASSLTSGGFVEQYF. The rearrangement links TRBV5-4 to TRBJ2-7, with 11 bases fitting TRBD2. V was pared by 1 base and J by 6 bases, with 6 bases of the junction left unmatched. Germline assignment: CDR1 SGHNT and CDR2 YYREEE (reference sequence). The CDR3 consists of 15 residues.

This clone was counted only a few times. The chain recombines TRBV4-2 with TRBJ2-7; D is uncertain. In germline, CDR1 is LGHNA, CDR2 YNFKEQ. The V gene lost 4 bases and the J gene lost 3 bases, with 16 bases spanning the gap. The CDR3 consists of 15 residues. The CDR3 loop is CASSPSGSLHYEQYF. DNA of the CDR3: TGTGCCAGCAGCCCCTCCGGGTCTCTTCACTACGAGCAGTACTTC.

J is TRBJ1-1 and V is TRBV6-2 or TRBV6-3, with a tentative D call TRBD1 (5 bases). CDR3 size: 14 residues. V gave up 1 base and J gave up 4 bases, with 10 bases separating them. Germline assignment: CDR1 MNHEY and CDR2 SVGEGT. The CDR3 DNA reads TGTGCCAGCAGTTACTTTCAGGGTGCCACTGAAGCTTTCTTT. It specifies CASSYFQGATEAFF.

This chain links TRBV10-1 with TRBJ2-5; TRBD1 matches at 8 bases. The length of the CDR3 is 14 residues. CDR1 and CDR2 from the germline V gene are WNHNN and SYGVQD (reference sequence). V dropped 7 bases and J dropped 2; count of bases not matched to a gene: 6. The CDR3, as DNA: TGCGCCAGCACCTTCAGGGGGCCTCAAGAGACCCAGTACTTC. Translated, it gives CASTFRGPQETQYF.

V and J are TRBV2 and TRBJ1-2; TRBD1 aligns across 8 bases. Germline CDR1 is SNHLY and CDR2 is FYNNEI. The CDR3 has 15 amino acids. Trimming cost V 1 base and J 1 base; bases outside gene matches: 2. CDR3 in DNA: TGTGCCAGCAGTGAAGGGACAGGGAATAACTATGGCTACACCTTC. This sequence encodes CASSEGTGNNYGYTF. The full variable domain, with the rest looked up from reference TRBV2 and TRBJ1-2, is EPEVTQTPSHQVTQMGQEVILRCVPISNHLYFYWYRQILGQKVEFLVSFYNNEISEKSEIFDDQFSVERPDGSNFTLKIRSTKLEDSAMYFCASSEGTGNNYGYTFGSGTRLTVV.

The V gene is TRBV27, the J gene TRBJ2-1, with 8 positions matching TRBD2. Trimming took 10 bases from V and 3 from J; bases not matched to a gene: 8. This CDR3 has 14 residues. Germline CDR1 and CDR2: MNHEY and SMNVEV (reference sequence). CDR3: CATTLRGGYNEQFF. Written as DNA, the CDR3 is TGTGCCACCACCTTACGGGGGGGCTACAATGAGCAGTTCTTC.

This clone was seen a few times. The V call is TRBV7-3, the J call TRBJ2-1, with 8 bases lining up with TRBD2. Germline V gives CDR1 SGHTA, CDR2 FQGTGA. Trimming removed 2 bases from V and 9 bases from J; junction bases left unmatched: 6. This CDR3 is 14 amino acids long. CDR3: CASSLGAGGGEQFF. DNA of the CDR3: TGTGCCAGCAGCTTAGGGGCGGGAGGCGGTGAGCAGTTCTTC.

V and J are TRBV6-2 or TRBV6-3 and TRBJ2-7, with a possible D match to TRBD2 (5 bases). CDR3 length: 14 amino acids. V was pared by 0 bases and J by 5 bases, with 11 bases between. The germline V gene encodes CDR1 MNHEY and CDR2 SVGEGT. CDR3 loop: CASSYSGWGDEQYF. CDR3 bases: TGTGCCAGCAGTTACTCGGGCTGGGGAGACGAGCAGTACTTC.

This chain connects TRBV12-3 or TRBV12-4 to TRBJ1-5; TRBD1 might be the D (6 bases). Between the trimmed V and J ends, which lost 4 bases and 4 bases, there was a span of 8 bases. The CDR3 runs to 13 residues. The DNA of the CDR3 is TGTGCCAGCAGTTCGCAGGGGAATCAGCCCCAGCATTTT. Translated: CASSSQGNQPQHF.

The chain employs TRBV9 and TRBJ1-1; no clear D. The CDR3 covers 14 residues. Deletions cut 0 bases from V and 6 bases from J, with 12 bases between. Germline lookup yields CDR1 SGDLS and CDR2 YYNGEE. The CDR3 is CASSVASGFAEAFF. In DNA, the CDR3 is TGTGCCAGCAGCGTAGCTTCGGGGTTCGCTGAAGCTTTCTTT.

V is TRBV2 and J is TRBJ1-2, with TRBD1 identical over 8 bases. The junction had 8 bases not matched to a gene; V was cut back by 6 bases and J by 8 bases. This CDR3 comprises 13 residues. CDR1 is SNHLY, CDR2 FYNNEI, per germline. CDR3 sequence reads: CASRDRAPGGYTF. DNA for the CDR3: TGTGCCAGCAGGGACAGGGCGCCTGGAGGCTACACCTTC. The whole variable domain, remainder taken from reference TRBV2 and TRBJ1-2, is EPEVTQTPSHQVTQMGQEVILRCVPISNHLYFYWYRQILGQKVEFLVSFYNNEISEKSEIFDDQFSVERPDGSNFTLKIRSTKLEDSAMYFCASRDRAPGGYTFGSGTRLTVV.

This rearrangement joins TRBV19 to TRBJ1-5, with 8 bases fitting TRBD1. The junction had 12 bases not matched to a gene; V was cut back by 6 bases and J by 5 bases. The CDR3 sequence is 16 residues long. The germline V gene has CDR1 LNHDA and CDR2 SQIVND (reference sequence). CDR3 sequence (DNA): TGTGCCAGTAGCAACCAGGGGGCGGAGGGGTATCAGCCCCAGCATTTT. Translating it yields CASSNQGAEGYQPQHF.

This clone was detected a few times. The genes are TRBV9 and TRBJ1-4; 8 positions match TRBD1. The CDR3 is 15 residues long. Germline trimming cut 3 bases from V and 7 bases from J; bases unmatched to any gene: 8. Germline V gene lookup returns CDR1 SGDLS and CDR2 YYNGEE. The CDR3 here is CASSAADREGEKLFF. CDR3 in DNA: TGTGCCAGCAGCGCAGCGGACAGGGAGGGTGAAAAACTGTTTTTT.

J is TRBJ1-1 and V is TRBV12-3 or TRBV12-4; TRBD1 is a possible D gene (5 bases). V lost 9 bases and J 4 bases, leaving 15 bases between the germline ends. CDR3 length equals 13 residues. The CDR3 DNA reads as TGTGCCAGTACTATGGGGCACATCACTGAAGCTTTCTTT. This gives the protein CASTMGHITEAFF.

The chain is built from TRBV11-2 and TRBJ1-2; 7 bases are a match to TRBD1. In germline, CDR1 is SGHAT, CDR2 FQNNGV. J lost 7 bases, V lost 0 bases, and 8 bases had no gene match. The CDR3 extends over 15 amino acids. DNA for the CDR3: TGTGCCAGCAGCTTAGATCAGGGGGAGGTTGGTGGCTACACCTTC. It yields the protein CASSLDQGEVGGYTF. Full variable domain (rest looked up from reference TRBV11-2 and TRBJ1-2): EAGVAQSPRYKIIEKRQSVAFWCNPISGHATLYWYQQILGQGPKLLIQFQNNGVVDDSQLPKDRFSAERLKGVDSTLKIQPAKLEDSAVYLCASSLDQGEVGGYTFGSGTRLTVV.

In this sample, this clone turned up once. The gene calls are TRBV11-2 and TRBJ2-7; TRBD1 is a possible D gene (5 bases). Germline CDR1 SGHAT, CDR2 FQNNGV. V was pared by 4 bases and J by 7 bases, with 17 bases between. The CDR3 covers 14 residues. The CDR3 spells CASSSLTELDEQYF. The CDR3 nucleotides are TGTGCCAGCAGCTCCCTGACAGAGCTCGATGAGCAGTACTTC.

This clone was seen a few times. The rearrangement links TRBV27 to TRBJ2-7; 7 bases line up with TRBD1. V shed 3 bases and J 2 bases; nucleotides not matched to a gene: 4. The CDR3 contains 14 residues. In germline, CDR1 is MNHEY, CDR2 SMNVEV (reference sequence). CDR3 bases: TGTGCCAGCAGTTTTTTTCAGGGGGCCTACGAGCAGTACTTC. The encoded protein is CASSFFQGAYEQYF.

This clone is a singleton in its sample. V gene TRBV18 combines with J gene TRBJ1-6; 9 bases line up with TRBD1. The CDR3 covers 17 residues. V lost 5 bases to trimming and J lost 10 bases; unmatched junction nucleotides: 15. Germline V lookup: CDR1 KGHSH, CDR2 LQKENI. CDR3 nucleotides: TGTGCCAGCTCATCGAATACAGGGGGCATGTCGGACTCACCCCTCCACTTT. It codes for CASSSNTGGMSDSPLHF.

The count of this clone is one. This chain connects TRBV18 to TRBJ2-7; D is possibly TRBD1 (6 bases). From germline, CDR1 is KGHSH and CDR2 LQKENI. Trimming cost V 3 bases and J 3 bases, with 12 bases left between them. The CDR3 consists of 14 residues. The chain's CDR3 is CASSPGDISYEQYF. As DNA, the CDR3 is TGTGCCAGCTCACCCGGGGACATAAGCTACGAGCAGTACTTC.

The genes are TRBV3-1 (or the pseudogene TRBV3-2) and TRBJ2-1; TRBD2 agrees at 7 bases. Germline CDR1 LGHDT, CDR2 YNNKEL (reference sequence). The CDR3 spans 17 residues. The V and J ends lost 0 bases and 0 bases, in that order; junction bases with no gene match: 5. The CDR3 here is CASSQDPGTISYNEQFF. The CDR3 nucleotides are TGTGCCAGCAGCCAAGATCCTGGGACTATCTCCTACAATGAGCAGTTCTTC.

The CDR3 DNA sequence: TGTGCCAGTAGTATGGAGGGACTCGACTACAATGAGCAGTTCTTC. This gives the protein CASSMEGLDYNEQFF. The chain has TRBV19 and TRBJ2-1; D possibly corresponds to TRBD2 (6 bases). Germline V gives CDR1 LNHDA, CDR2 SQIVND (reference sequence). V lost 3 bases and J lost 3, with 12 bases in between. This CDR3 has 15 residues.

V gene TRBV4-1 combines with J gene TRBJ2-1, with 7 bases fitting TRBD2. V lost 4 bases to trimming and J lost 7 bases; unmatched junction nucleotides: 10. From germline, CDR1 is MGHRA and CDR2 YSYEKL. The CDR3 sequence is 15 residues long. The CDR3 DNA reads TGCGCCAGCAGCCTGCTCGGCGGGGGTGGGAATGAGCAGTTCTTC. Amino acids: CASSLLGGGGNEQFF.

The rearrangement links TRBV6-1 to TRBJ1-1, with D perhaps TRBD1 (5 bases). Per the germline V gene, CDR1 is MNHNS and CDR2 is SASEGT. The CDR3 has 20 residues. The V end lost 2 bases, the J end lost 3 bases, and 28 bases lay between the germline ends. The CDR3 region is CASSELPFGGGWEGDTEAFF. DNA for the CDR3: TGTGCCAGCAGTGAACTACCCTTTGGGGGGGGATGGGAAGGGGACACTGAAGCTTTCTTT.

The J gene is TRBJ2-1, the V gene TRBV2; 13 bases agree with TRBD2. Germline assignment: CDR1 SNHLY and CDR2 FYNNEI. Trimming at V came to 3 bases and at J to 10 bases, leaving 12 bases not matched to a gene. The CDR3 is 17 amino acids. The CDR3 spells CASSDSLTSGGAKEQFF. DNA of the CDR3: TGTGCCAGCAGTGACTCCTTAACTAGCGGGGGGGCAAAGGAGCAGTTCTTC.

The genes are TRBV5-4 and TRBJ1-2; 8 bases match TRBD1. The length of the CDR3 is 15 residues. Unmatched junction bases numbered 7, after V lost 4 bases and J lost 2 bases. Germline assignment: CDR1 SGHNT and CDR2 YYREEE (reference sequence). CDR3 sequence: CASSRQGASNYGYTF. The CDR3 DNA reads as TGTGCCAGCAGCCGTCAGGGGGCTAGCAACTATGGCTACACCTTC.